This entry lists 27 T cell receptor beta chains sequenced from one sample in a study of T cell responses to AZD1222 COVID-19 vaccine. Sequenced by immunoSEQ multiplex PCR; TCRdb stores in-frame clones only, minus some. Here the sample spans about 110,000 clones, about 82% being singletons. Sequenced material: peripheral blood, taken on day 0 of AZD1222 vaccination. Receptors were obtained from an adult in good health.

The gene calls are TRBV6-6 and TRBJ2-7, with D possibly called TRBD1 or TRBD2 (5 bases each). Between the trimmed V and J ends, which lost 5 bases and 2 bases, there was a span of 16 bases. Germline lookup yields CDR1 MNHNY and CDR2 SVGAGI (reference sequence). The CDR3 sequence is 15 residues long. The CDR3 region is CASSPSGPSAYEQYF. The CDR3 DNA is TGTGCCAGCAGTCCCTCGGGACCGTCCGCCTACGAGCAGTACTTC.

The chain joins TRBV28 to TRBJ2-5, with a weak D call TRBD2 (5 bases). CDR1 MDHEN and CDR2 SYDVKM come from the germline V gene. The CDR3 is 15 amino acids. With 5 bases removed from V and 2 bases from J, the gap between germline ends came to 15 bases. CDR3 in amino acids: CASSHRVPGQETQYF. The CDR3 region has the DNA TGTGCCAGCAGTCACCGGGTGCCGGGGCAAGAGACCCAGTACTTC.

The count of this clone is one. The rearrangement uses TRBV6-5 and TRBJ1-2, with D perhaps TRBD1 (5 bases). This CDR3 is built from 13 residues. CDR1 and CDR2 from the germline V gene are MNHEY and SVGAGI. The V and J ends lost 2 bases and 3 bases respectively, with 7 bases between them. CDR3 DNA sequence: TGTGCCAGCAGTTACGGCAGGGACTATGGCTACACCTTC. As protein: CASSYGRDYGYTF.

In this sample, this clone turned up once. CDR3 residues: CASSWGISSYEQYF. In DNA form, the CDR3 reads TGTGCCAGCAGCTGGGGCATCTCCTCCTACGAGCAGTACTTC. V and J are TRBV7-9 and TRBJ2-7; the D gene is possibly TRBD1 (5 bases). This CDR3 has 14 residues. Germline V gene data show CDR1 as SEHNR and CDR2 as FQNEAQ (reference sequence). V lost 4 bases, J lost 0 bases, and 10 bases lay in between.

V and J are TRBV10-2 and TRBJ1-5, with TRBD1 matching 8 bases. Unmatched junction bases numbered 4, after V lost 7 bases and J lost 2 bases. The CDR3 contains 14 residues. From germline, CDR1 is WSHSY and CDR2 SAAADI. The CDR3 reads CASNGQGGNQPQHF. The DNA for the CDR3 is TGCGCCAGCAACGGACAGGGCGGCAATCAGCCCCAGCATTTT.

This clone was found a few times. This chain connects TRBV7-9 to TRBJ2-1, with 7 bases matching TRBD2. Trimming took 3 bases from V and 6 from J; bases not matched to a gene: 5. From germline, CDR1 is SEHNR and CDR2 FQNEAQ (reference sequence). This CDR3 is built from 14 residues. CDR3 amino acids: CASSFGGGGNEQFF. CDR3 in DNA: TGTGCCAGCAGCTTCGGCGGGGGAGGCAATGAGCAGTTCTTC.

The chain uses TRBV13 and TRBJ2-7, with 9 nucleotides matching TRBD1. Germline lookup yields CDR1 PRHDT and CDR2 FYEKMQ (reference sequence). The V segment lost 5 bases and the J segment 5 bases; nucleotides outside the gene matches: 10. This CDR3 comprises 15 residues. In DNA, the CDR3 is TGTGCCAGCAGCCCGACCCCGGGACAGGGCAACGAGCAGTACTTC. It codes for CASSPTPGQGNEQYF. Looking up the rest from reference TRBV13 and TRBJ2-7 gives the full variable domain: AAGVIQSPRHLIKEKRETATLKCYPIPRHDTVYWYQQGPGQDPQFLISFYEKMQSDKGSIPDRFSAQQFSDYHSELNMSSLELGDSALYFCASSPTPGQGNEQYFGPGTRLTVT.

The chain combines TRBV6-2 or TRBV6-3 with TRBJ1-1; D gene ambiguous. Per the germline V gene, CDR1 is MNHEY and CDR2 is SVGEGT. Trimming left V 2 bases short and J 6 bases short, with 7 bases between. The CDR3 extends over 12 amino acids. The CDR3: CASSYPRPEAFF. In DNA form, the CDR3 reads TGTGCCAGCAGTTACCCCCGGCCTGAAGCTTTCTTT.

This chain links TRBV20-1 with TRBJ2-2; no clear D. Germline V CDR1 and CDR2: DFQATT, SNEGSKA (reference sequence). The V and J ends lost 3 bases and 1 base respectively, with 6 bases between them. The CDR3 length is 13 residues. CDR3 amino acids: CSASAENTGELFF. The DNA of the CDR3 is TGCAGTGCTAGTGCCGAGAACACCGGGGAGCTGTTTTTT.

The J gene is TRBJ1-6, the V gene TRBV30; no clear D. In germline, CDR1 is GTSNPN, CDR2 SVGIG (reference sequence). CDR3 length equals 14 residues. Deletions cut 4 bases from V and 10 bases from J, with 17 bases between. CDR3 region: CAWTISSGMSPLHF. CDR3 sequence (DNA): TGTGCCTGGACTATCTCTAGCGGGATGTCACCCCTCCACTTT. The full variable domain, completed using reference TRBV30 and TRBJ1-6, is SQTIHQWPATLVQPVGSPLSLECTVEGTSNPNLYWYRQAAGRGLQLLFYSVGIGQISSEVPQNLSASRPQDRQFILSSKKLLLSDSGFYLCAWTISSGMSPLHFGNGTRLTVT.

CDR3 in amino acids: CASSQAGVRTDTQYF. The CDR3 nucleotides read TGTGCCAGCAGCCAAGCGGGGGTTCGCACAGATACGCAGTATTTT. This chain connects TRBV3-1 (or the pseudogene TRBV3-2) to TRBJ2-3, with D possibly being TRBD2 (6 bases). The V and J ends lost 1 base and 1 base respectively, with 9 bases between them. This CDR3 region has 15 residues. Germline assignment: CDR1 LGHDT and CDR2 YNNKEL (reference sequence).

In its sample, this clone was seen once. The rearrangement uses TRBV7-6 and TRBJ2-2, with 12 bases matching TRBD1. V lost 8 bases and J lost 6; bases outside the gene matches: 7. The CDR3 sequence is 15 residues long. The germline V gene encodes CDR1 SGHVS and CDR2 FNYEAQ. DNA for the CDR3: TGTGCCAGCGGCGGGGGGACAGGGGGCTCCGGGGAGCTGTTTTTT. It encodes CASGGGTGGSGELFF.

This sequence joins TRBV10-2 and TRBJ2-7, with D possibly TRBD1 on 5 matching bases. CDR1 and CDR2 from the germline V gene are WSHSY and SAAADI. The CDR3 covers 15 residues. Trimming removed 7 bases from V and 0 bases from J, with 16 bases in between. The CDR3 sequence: CASTPRQGSSYEQYF. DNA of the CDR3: TGCGCCAGCACGCCGCGGCAGGGCAGCTCCTACGAGCAGTACTTC.

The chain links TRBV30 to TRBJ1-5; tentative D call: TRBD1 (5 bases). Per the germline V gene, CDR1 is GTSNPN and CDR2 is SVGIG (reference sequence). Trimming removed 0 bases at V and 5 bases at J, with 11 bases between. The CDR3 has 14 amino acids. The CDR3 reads CAWSVSRADQPQHF. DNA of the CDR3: TGTGCCTGGAGTGTATCCAGGGCGGATCAGCCCCAGCATTTT. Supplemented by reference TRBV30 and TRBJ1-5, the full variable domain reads SQTIHQWPATLVQPVGSPLSLECTVEGTSNPNLYWYRQAAGRGLQLLFYSVGIGQISSEVPQNLSASRPQDRQFILSSKKLLLSDSGFYLCAWSVSRADQPQHFGDGTRLSIL.

The CDR3 loop is CASSFDMKVYEQYF. DNA for the CDR3: TGTGCCAGCAGCTTTGACATGAAAGTTTACGAGCAGTACTTC. The rearrangement joins TRBV5-8 to TRBJ2-7; D call uncertain. Germline loops: CDR1 SGHTS, CDR2 YDEGEE. The V end was cut by 2 bases, the J end by 4 bases, with 13 bases between. The CDR3 runs to 14 residues.

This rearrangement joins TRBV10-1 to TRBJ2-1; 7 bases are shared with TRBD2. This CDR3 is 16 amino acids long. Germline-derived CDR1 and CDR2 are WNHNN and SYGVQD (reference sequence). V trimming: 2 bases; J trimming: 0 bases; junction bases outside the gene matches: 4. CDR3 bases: TGCGCCAGCAGTGAGGTGGGACTACTCTCCTACAATGAGCAGTTCTTC. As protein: CASSEVGLLSYNEQFF.

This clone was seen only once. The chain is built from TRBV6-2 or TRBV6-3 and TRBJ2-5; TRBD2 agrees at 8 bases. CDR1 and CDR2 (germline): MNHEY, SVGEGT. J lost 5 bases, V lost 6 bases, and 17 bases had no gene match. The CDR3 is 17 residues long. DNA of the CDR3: TGTGCCAGCAGCCTCCGGGGGGGGGCGCCGGGGGGGGAGACCCAGTACTTC. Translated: CASSLRGGAPGGETQYF.

In DNA form, the CDR3 reads TGTGCCAGCGGGGACCCAACGGATTCGAACACCGGGGAGCTGTTTTTT. This translates into CASGDPTDSNTGELFF. The chain couples TRBV6-4 to TRBJ2-2, with D tentatively TRBD1 or TRBD2 (5 bases each). This CDR3 has 16 amino acids. Germline assignment: CDR1 MRHNA and CDR2 SNTAGT. Trimming removed 8 bases at V and 0 bases at J, with 16 bases between.

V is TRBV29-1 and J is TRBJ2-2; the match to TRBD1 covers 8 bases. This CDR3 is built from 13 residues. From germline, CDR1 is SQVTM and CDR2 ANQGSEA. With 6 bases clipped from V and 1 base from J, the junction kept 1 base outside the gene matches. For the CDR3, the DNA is TGCAGCGTAGGGACAGGGAACACCGGGGAGCTGTTTTTT. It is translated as CSVGTGNTGELFF.

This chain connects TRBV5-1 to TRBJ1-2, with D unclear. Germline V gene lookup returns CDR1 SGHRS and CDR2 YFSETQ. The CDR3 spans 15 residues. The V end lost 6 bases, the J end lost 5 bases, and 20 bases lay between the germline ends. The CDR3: CASNLGVEPLYGYTF. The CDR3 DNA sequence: TGCGCCAGCAACCTCGGTGTTGAACCTCTTTATGGCTACACCTTC. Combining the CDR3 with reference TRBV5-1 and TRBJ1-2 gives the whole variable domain KAGVTQTPRYLIKTRGQQVTLSCSPISGHRSVSWYQQTPGQGLQFLFEYFSETQRNKGNFPGRFSGRQFSNSRSEMNVSTLELGDSALYLCASNLGVEPLYGYTFGSGTRLTVV.

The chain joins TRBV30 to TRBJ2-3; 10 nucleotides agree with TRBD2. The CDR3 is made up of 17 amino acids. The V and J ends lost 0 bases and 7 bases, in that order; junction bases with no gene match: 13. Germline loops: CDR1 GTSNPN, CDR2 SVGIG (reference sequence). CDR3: CAWSVHSPLAGENTQYF. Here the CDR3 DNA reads TGTGCCTGGAGTGTACACTCCCCCCTAGCGGGGGAGAATACGCAGTATTTT.

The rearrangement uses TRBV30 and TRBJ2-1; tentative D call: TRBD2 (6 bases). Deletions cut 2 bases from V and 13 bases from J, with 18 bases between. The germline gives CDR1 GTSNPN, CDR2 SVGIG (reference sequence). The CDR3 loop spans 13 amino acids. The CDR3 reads CAWSPLGGHSQFF. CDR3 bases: TGTGCCTGGAGTCCCCTCGGGGGTCACAGTCAGTTCTTC.

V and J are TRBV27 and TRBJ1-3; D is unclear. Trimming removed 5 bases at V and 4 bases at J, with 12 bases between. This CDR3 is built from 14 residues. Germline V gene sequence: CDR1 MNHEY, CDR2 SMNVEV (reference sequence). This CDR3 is CASSPQNLGNTIYF. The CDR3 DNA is TGTGCCAGCAGTCCCCAGAACCTCGGAAACACCATATATTTT.

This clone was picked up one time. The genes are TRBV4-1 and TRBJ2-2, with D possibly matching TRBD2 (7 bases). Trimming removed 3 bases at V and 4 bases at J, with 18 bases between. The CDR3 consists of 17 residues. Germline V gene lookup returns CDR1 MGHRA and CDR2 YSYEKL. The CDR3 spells CASSQGWRGPRTGELFF. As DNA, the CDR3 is TGCGCCAGCAGCCAGGGATGGCGGGGGCCCCGCACCGGGGAGCTGTTTTTT.

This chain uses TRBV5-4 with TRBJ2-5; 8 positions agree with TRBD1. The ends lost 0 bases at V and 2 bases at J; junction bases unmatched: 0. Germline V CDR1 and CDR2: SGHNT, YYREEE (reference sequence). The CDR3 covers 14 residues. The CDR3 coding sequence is TGTGCCAGCAGCTTGGGGGACAGGCAAGAGACCCAGTACTTC. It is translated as CASSLGDRQETQYF.

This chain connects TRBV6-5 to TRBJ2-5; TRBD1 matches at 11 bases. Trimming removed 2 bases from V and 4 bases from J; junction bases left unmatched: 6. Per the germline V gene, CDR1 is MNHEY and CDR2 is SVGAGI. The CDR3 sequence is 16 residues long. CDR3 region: CASSYGTGGLGETQYF. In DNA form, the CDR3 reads TGTGCCAGCAGTTACGGGACAGGGGGTCTAGGAGAGACCCAGTACTTC.

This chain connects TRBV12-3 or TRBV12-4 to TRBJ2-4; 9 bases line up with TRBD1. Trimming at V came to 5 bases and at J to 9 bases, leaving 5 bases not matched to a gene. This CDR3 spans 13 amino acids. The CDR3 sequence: CASSGQGRGIQYF. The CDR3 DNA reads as TGTGCCAGCAGTGGACAGGGGAGGGGCATTCAGTACTTC.